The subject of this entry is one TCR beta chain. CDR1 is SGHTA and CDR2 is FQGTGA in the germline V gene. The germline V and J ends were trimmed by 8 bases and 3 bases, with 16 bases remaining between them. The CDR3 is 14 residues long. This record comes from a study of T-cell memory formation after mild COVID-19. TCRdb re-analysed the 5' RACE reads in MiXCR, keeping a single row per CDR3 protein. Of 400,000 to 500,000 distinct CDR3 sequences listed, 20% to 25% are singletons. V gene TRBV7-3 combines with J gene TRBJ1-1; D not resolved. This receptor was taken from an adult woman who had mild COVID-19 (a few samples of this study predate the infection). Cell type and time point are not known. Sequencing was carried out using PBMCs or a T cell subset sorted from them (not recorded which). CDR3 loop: CASPKWWDHTEAFF. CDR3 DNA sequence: TGTGCCAGCCCCAAGTGGTGGGATCACACTGAAGCTTTCTTT.